This TCR beta chain comes out of a study of brain T cells in children with intractable seizures. CDR1 and CDR2 (germline): SQVTM, ANQGSEA. V lost 4 bases and J lost 1; bases outside the gene matches: 2. The CDR3 has 13 residues. Only cases whose brain tissue showed the highest T cell transcript signatures were sequenced. Before surgery, patients took at least one anti-epileptic drug. Generated by immunoSEQ multiplex PCR, the TCRdb table keeps only in-frame clones and is missing some. The data contain 110,000 or so clones, 94% of them singletons. This chain joins TRBV29-1 and TRBJ1-1; the match to TRBD1 covers 8 bases. The origin of this receptor is a boy younger than two with hemimegalencephaly and intractable seizures. Sequenced here: peripheral blood, sampled at surgery. The CDR3, as DNA: TGCAGCGTTGGGCAGGGGGCGAACACTGAAGCTTTCTTT. Its translation is CSVGQGANTEAFF.